This T cell receptor (beta chain) is drawn from a study of Ad26.COV2.S vaccination and SARS-CoV-2 variants. Overall study context: Ad26.COV2.S, an intramuscular injection, was given once or twice 56 days apart.

General study results and limits: The TCR breadth and depth analyses may have understated or missed part of the total T cell responses.

Data came from immunoSEQ multiplex PCR; TCRdb stores just in-frame clones and leaves some out. This table has some 400,000 clones, about nine tenths appearing once. The CDR3 has 15 residues. Trimming took off 4 bases at V and 2 bases at J, with 14 bases between the two ends. Germline CDR1 and CDR2: SGHKS and YYEKEE (reference sequence). Notes on this clone: No antigen is known for it.

Treatment defined: some 19 received Ad26.COV2.S at low or high dose, single or two shots; 5 received placebo; per-sample allocation not given. Sampling was performed 63 days after the first vaccine or placebo injection. Sequencing used peripheral blood, obtained in a trial of Ad26.COV2.S vaccine versus placebo. V usage is TRBV5-5 and J usage is TRBJ2-3, with D possibly being TRBD1 or TRBD2 (5 bases each). The TCR was taken from a person aged 18-60 years who received the Ad26.COV2.S COVID-19 vaccine or a placebo. The DNA of the CDR3 is TGTGCCAGCAGCCTAGGGGACCCTCCCACAGATACGCAGTATTTT. It yields the protein CASSLGDPPTDTQYF.